This T cell receptor (beta chain) was retrieved from a study of vaccination and CD4 T cells after COVID-19. Across the whole study: It was a median roughly 100 days after diagnosis, with a range of 35 to 161, that post-COVID samples were drawn. Blood was drawn a median about 75 days post second dose, range 14 to 241.

CDR3 length: 16 amino acids. The germline V gene encodes CDR1 MNHEY and CDR2 SVGEGT. V was cut by 4 bases and J by 4 bases, with 17 bases left in between. Treatment: approximately 9-day PBMC culture with coronavirus spike peptide pools or control peptides (ViraFEST assay). Half of the medium was exchanged for fresh IL-2 medium, first on day 3 and then on day 7. Oncomine TCR Beta short-read sequencing was applied to DNA from cultured CD4+ T cells. TCRdb itself ran the PCR reads through MiXCR, one entry per CDR3 protein. Of over 10,000 distinct CDR3 sequences listed, 75% to 80% are singletons. About this clonotype itself: Antigen: not known.

The sequence derives from a human donor who had recovered from COVID-19. Sequencing used CD4+ T cells from blood, cultured in vitro. The chain combines TRBV6-2 or TRBV6-3 with TRBJ2-1, with D possibly being TRBD1 (6 bases). CDR3 coding DNA: TGTGCCAGCAGTTCCCCTAACCCGGGACAATACAATGAGCAGTTCTTC. Amino acids: CASSSPNPGQYNEQFF.